These 25 T cell receptor beta chains were sequenced from one sample in a study of early T cells in non-severe SARS-CoV-2 infection. Each CDR3 protein is one row after TCRdb ran MiXCR on the 5' RACE reads. This sample has some 100,000 distinct CDR3 sequences; roughly 14% occur once, and the top ten carry under 0.75%. The material sequenced was whole blood. All receptors come from an adult who was a healthcare worker with PCR-confirmed SARS-CoV-2 infection or an uninfected control (not recorded which).

The chain joins TRBV5-1 to TRBJ1-4, with TRBD1 identical over 7 bases. This CDR3 has 15 residues. Germline trimming cut 4 bases from V and 12 bases from J; bases unmatched to any gene: 15. CDR1 is SGHRS, CDR2 YFSETQ, per germline. The CDR3 loop is CASSVTGRGAAQLFF. CDR3 DNA: TGCGCCAGCAGCGTGACAGGGAGAGGGGCTGCCCAACTGTTTTTT. The full variable domain, its missing parts supplied by reference TRBV5-1 and TRBJ1-4, is KAGVTQTPRYLIKTRGQQVTLSCSPISGHRSVSWYQQTPGQGLQFLFEYFSETQRNKGNFPGRFSGRQFSNSRSEMNVSTLELGDSALYLCASSVTGRGAAQLFFGSGTQLSVL.

This clonotype was seen ten or more times. The chain carries TRBV11-2 and TRBJ2-1; 10 bases fit TRBD2. CDR3 length equals 14 residues. CDR1 and CDR2 (germline): SGHAT, FQNNGV. V trimming: 4 bases; J trimming: 7 bases; junction bases outside the gene matches: 4. CDR3 coding DNA: TGTGCCAGCAGCTCGCTAGCGGGGGAAAATGAGCAGTTCTTC. This gives the protein CASSSLAGENEQFF.

This clonotype appeared a few times. The CDR3: CASRSGGNTIYF. CDR3 sequence (DNA): TGTGCCAGCAGGAGCGGGGGAAACACCATATATTTT. This chain joins TRBV6-1 and TRBJ1-3; no clear D gene. This CDR3 has 12 amino acids. Trimming removed 6 bases from V and 4 bases from J, with 7 bases in between. Germline loops: CDR1 MNHNS, CDR2 SASEGT.

This clonotype has more than one count but fewer than ten. V gene TRBV4-1 combines with J gene TRBJ2-1; D unclear. The CDR3 totals 15 residues. Trimming removed 0 bases at V and 8 bases at J, with 14 bases between. Germline loops: CDR1 MGHRA, CDR2 YSYEKL. The CDR3 reads CASSQEVVPSDEQFF. Written as DNA, the CDR3 is TGCGCCAGCAGCCAAGAGGTGGTCCCCTCCGATGAGCAGTTCTTC.

There are a few counts of this clonotype. The chain has TRBV11-1 and TRBJ2-1; D might be TRBD2 (6 bases). CDR1 is SGHAT, CDR2 FQDESV, per germline (reference sequence). The CDR3 has 14 amino acids. V shed 3 bases and J shed 6 bases, with 12 bases lying between them. The CDR3 DNA sequence: TGTGCCAGCAGCTTGAAACTAGCCCGCAATGAGCAGTTCTTC. Translating it yields CASSLKLARNEQFF. The full variable domain, its missing parts supplied by reference TRBV11-1 and TRBJ2-1, is EAEVAQSPRYKITEKSQAVAFWCDPISGHATLYWYRQILGQGPELLVQFQDESVVDDSQLPKDRFSAERLKGVDSTLKIQPAELGDSAMYLCASSLKLARNEQFFGPGTRLTVL.

CDR3 residues: CASSVGLVESETQYF. CDR3 nucleotide sequence: TGTGCCAGCAGCGTCGGCCTAGTGGAGTCAGAGACCCAGTACTTC. The chain links TRBV9 to TRBJ2-5; D unclear. V dropped 2 bases and J dropped 4 bases, with 15 bases sitting between them. The CDR3 contains 15 residues. CDR1 is SGDLS and CDR2 is YYNGEE in the germline V gene.

The J gene is TRBJ2-3, the V gene TRBV18, with 8 bases matching TRBD1. Trimming removed 4 bases from V and 2 bases from J; junction bases left unmatched: 8. CDR3 length: 16 residues. CDR1 and CDR2 (germline): KGHSH, LQKENI. The CDR3 protein is CASSLHPGQATDTQYF. CDR3 bases: TGTGCCAGCTCACTTCACCCGGGACAGGCCACAGATACGCAGTATTTT. Full variable domain (outside the CDR3, taken from reference TRBV18 and TRBJ2-3): NAGVMQNPRHLVRRRGQEARLRCSPMKGHSHVYWYRQLPEEGLKFMVYLQKENIIDESGMPKERFSAEFPKEGPSILRIQQVVRGDSAAYFCASSLHPGQATDTQYFGPGTRLTVL.

This chain connects TRBV6-2 or TRBV6-3 to TRBJ1-5; D is uncertain. The germline V gene encodes CDR1 MNHEY and CDR2 SVGEGT. CDR3 size: 14 residues. V lost 4 bases and J lost 3, with 10 bases in between. This chain's CDR3 is CASSLINLNQPQHF. DNA for the CDR3: TGTGCCAGCAGTTTAATCAACCTCAATCAGCCCCAGCATTTT.

The rearrangement joins TRBV18 to TRBJ1-1; 12 bases align to TRBD1. Trimming took 3 bases from V and 7 from J; bases not matched to a gene: 6. The CDR3 runs to 15 residues. The germline CDR1 and CDR2 sequences are KGHSH and LQKENI. The CDR3 DNA reads as TGTGCCAGCTCACCCGGGACAGGGGGCTTTGGTGAAGCTTTCTTT. This codes for CASSPGTGGFGEAFF.

This clonotype was seen a few times. The chain links TRBV20-1 to TRBJ2-3, with D possibly TRBD2 on 6 matching bases. CDR1 is DFQATT and CDR2 is SNEGSKA in the germline V gene (reference sequence). The V and J ends lost 1 base and 6 bases respectively, with 14 bases between them. The CDR3 is made up of 14 amino acids. This CDR3 reads CSARGPSVWDTQYF. The CDR3 DNA reads TGCAGTGCTAGAGGCCCTAGCGTTTGGGATACGCAGTATTTT.

The chain has TRBV7-8 and TRBJ2-1; the match to TRBD2 covers 7 bases. Looked up from germline, CDR1 is SGHVS and CDR2 is FQNEAQ. This CDR3 is built from 19 residues. Trimming removed 1 base from V and 3 bases from J; junction bases left unmatched: 15. The CDR3 DNA is TGTGCCAGCAGCTTAGGAGGTTTCACTAGCGTTCGTGACTACAATGAGCAGTTCTTC. It translates to CASSLGGFTSVRDYNEQFF.

The V call is TRBV9, the J call TRBJ2-3; no clear D. Germline CDR1 is SGDLS and CDR2 is YYNGEE. The CDR3 length is 13 residues. V was shortened by 0 bases and J by 5 bases, with 7 bases between the two germline ends. The DNA of the CDR3 is TGTGCCAGCAGCGTAGGTGTTGGAGATACGCAGTATTTT. Its protein product is CASSVGVGDTQYF.

The chain carries TRBV6-1 and TRBJ2-1; 10 positions match TRBD2. With 6 bases clipped from V and 2 bases from J, the junction kept 16 bases outside the gene matches. The CDR3 spans 19 residues. CDR1 is MNHNS, CDR2 SASEGT, per germline. CDR3 in amino acids: CASSSEGVSGGKTYNEQFF. CDR3 bases: TGTGCCAGCAGCTCTGAAGGGGTTAGCGGGGGGAAAACCTACAATGAGCAGTTCTTC.

This clonotype was counted a single time. The germline gene is not matched at one end of the junction; a read error may be the cause. The chain couples TRBV4-2 to TRBJ1-2, with D possibly TRBD1 on 5 matching bases. The V gene's germline CDR1 is LGHNA and CDR2 YNFKEQ. This CDR3 region has 17 residues. CDR3 protein: CANSQDWGHPADYGYTF. CDR3 in DNA: TGTGCCAACAGCCAAGATTGGGGCCATCCAGCAGACTATGGCTACACCTTC.

This rearrangement joins TRBV20-1 to TRBJ1-1; D is ambiguous. From germline, CDR1 is DFQATT and CDR2 SNEGSKA (reference sequence). The CDR3 length is 15 residues. Trimming removed 3 bases at V and 0 bases at J, with 14 bases between. CDR3 loop: CSASSLVALNTEAFF. CDR3 sequence (DNA): TGCAGTGCTAGTTCTTTGGTCGCACTGAACACTGAAGCTTTCTTT.

The sample holds a few counts of this clonotype. This chain uses TRBV12-3 or TRBV12-4 with TRBJ1-4; TRBD1 agrees at 9 bases. The CDR3 has 14 amino acids. The V gene end was trimmed by 6 bases and the J gene end by 3 bases; junction bases not matched to a gene: 2. The CDR3 coding sequence is TGTGCCAGCAGAAGACAGGGGGCTAATGAAAAACTGTTTTTT. Translating gives CASRRQGANEKLFF.

In its sample, this clonotype was seen a few times. This chain joins TRBV30 and TRBJ1-5; no reliable D call. This CDR3 spans 14 amino acids. Germline-derived CDR1 and CDR2 are GTSNPN and SVGIG (reference sequence). The V end lost 2 bases, the J end lost 0 bases, and 8 bases lay between the germline ends. CDR3 in DNA: TGTGCCTGGAGTTACGGAAATAGCAATCAGCCCCAGCATTTT. It codes for CAWSYGNSNQPQHF.

The sample holds a few counts of this clonotype. V gene TRBV29-1 combines with J gene TRBJ2-6; 8 bases agree with TRBD1. V shed 8 bases, J shed 0 bases, and the junction held 6 bases outside the gene matches. CDR1 and CDR2 (germline): SQVTM, ANQGSEA. This CDR3 spans 15 amino acids. This CDR3 is CSIRQGSSGANVLTF. The CDR3 DNA reads as TGCAGCATTCGACAGGGGAGCTCTGGGGCCAACGTCCTGACTTTC.

This clonotype has more than one count but fewer than ten. The gene calls are TRBV11-2 and TRBJ2-1; 15 bases fit TRBD2. Trimming cost V 5 bases and J 9 bases; bases outside gene matches: 8. The CDR3 length is 16 residues. The germline CDR1 and CDR2 sequences are SGHAT and FQNNGV. CDR3 in DNA: TGTGCCAGCAGCCCAGGACTAGCGGGGGGGCTAAGTGAGCAGTTCTTC. Amino acids: CASSPGLAGGLSEQFF.

Only a few counts were recorded for this clonotype. The V gene is TRBV3-1, the J gene TRBJ2-1; TRBD2 matches 12 bases. CDR1 and CDR2 (germline): LGHDT, YNNKEL (reference sequence). The CDR3 spans 17 residues. V was pared by 0 bases and J by 5 bases, with 5 bases of the junction left unmatched. CDR3 sequence (DNA): TGTGCCAGCAGCCAAGATTACGGACTAGCGGGGAACAATGAGCAGTTCTTC. Translating it yields CASSQDYGLAGNNEQFF.

The genes are TRBV29-1 and TRBJ2-1, with D maybe TRBD2 (6 bases). Germline CDR1 is SQVTM and CDR2 is ANQGSEA. The length of the CDR3 is 17 residues. Trimming took 0 bases from V and 3 from J, leaving 18 bases between them. CDR3 nucleotides: TGCAGCGTTGAAGACCTCTTGCCCGGAGGGGTCTACAATGAGCAGTTCTTC. Translating it yields CSVEDLLPGGVYNEQFF.

This clonotype has more than one count but fewer than ten. The chain links TRBV12-3 or TRBV12-4 to TRBJ2-5; 7 bases are shared with TRBD2. This CDR3 comprises 15 residues. J was trimmed by 1 base and V by 3 bases; bases with no gene match: 5. CDR3 residues: CASSLSGVVQETQYF. The CDR3, as DNA: TGTGCCAGCAGTTTGAGCGGGGTTGTCCAAGAGACCCAGTACTTC.

A word on this clonotype: This may stem from a read error, because a much larger clone lies one nucleotide away. The chain recombines TRBV11-2 with TRBJ2-5; possibly TRBD2 for D (5 bases). Germline-derived CDR1 and CDR2 are SGHAT and FQNNGV. CDR3 length: 17 residues. Trimming shortened V by 1 base and J by 1 base, and 16 bases separated the two germline ends. CDR3 protein: CASSLGSVAGTQETQYF. The CDR3 DNA sequence: TGTGCCAGCAGCTTAGGGTCCGTGGCGGGCACCCAAGAGACCCAGTACTTC.

The chain couples TRBV20-1 to TRBJ2-4; D is unclear. The CDR3 covers 13 residues. The germline gives CDR1 DFQATT, CDR2 SNEGSKA (reference sequence). Trimming left V 4 bases short and J 4 bases short, with 11 bases between. The CDR3 loop reads CSAMNMKKNIQYF. The CDR3 DNA reads TGCAGTGCTATGAACATGAAAAAAAACATTCAGTACTTC.

This clonotype occurred many times. J is TRBJ1-2 and V is TRBV6-1; D remains ambiguous. In germline, CDR1 is MNHNS, CDR2 SASEGT. The CDR3 is made up of 14 amino acids. Deletions cut 6 bases from V and 0 bases from J, with 11 bases between. The DNA for the CDR3 is TGTGCCAGCAGCTCGCAGGAGACTAACTATGGCTACACCTTC. It yields the protein CASSSQETNYGYTF.